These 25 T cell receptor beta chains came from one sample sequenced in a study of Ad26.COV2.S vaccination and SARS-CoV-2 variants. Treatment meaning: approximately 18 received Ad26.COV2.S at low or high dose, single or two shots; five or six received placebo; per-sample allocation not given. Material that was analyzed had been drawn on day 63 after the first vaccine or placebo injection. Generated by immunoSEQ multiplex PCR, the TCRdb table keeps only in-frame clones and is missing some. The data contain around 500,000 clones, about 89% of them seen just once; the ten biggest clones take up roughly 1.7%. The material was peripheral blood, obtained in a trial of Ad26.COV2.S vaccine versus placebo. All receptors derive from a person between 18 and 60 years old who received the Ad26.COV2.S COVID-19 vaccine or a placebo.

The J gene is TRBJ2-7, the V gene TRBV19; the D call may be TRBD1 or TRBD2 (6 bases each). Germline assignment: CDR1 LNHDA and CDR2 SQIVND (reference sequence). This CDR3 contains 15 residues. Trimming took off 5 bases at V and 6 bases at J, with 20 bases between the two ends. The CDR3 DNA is TGTGCCAGTAGTTTCCGGGGGAATACAGGGTCCGAGCAGTACTTC. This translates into CASSFRGNTGSEQYF.

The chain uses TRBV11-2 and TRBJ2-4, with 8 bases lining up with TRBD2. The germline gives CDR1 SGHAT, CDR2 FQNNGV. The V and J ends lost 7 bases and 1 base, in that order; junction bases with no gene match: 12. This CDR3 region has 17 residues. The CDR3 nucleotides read TGTGCCAGCACCCTACGGGGGGGCTCAGCGGCCAAAAACATTCAGTACTTC. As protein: CASTLRGGSAAKNIQYF.

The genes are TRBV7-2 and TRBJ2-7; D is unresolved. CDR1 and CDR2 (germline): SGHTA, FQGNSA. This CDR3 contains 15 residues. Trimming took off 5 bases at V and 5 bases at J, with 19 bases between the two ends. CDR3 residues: CASSPTVSAADEQYF. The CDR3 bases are TGTGCCAGCAGCCCAACCGTTAGTGCCGCCGACGAGCAGTACTTC.

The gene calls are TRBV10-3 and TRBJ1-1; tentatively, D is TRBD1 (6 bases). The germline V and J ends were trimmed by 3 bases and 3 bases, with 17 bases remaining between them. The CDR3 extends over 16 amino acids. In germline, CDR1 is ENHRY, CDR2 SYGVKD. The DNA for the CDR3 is TGTGCCATCAGTGACTATGACACAAAGGGGGACACTGAAGCTTTCTTT. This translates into CAISDYDTKGDTEAFF.

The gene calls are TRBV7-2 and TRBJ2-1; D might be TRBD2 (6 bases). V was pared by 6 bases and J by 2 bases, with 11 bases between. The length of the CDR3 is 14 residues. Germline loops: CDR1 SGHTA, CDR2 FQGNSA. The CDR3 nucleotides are TGTGCCAGCAGTATCGGAGGGGCCTACAATGAGCAGTTCTTC. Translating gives CASSIGGAYNEQFF. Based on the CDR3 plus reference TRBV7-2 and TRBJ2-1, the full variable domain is GAGVSQSPSNKVTEKGKDVELRCDPISGHTALYWYRQSLGQGLEFLIYFQGNSAPDKSGLPSDRFSAERTGGSVSTLTIQRTQQEDSAVYLCASSIGGAYNEQFFGPGTRLTVL.

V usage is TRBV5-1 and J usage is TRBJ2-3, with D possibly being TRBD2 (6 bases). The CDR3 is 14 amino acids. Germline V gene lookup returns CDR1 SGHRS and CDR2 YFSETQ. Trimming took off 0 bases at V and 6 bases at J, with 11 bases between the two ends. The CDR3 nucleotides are TGCGCCAGCAGCTTGGGCGGGGATGGGGATACGCAGTATTTT. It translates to CASSLGGDGDTQYF.

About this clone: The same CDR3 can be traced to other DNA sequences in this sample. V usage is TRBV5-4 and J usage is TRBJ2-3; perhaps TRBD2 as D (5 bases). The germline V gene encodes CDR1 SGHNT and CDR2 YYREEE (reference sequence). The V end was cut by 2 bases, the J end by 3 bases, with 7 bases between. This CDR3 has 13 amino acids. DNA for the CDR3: TGTGCCAGCAGCTTACGGGGAACAGATACGCAGTATTTT. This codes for CASSLRGTDTQYF. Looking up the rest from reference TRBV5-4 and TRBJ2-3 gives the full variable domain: ETGVTQSPTHLIKTRGQQVTLRCSSQSGHNTVSWYQQALGQGPQFIFQYYREEENGRGNFPPRFSGLQFPNYSSELNVNALELDDSALYLCASSLRGTDTQYFGPGTRLTVL.

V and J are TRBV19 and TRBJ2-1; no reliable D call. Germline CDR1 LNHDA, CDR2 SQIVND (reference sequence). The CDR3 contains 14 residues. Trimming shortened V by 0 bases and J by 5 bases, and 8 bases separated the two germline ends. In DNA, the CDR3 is TGTGCCAGTAGTATAGAGGTGTGGAACAATGAGCAGTTCTTC. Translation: CASSIEVWNNEQFF.

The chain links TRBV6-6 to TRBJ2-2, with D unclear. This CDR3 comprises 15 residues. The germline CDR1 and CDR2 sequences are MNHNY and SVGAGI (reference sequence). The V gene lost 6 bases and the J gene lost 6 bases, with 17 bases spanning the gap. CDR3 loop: CASSSQPTLSGELFF. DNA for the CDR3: TGTGCCAGCAGCTCCCAACCCACCTTGTCCGGGGAGCTGTTTTTT.

The CDR3 DNA is TGCGCCAGCAGCCAAGATACCCTAACAGGGACTGGAAACACCATATATTTT. It codes for CASSQDTLTGTGNTIYF. The rearrangement uses TRBV4-3 and TRBJ1-3; D possibly corresponds to TRBD1 (6 bases). V lost 0 bases and J lost 2, with 14 bases in between. Per germline, CDR1 LGHNA and CDR2 YSLEER. The CDR3 runs 17 residues.

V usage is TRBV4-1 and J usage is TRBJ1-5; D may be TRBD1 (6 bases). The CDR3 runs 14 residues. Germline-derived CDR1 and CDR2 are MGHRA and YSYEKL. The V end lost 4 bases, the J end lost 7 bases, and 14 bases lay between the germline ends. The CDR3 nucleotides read TGCGCCAGCAGCCGGAACAGGGAAGAACAGCCCCAGCATTTT. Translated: CASSRNREEQPQHF.

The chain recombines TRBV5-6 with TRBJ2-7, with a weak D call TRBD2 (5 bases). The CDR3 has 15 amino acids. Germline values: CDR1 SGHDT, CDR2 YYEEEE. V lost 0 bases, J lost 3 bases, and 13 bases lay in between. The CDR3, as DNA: TGTGCCAGCAGCTTGGTATTCCCGAGGGACTACGAGCAGTACTTC. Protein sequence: CASSLVFPRDYEQYF.

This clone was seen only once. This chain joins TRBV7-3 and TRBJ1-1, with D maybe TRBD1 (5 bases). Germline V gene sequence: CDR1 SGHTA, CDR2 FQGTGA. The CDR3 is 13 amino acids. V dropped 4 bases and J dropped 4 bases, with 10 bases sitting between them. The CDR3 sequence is CASSSRVGTEAFF. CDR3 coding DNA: TGTGCCAGCAGCTCCAGGGTGGGCACTGAAGCTTTCTTT.

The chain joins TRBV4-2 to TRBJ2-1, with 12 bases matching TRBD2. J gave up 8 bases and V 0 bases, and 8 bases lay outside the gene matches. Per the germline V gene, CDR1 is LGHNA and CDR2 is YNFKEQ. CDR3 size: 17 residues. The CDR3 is CASSQDLKTSGRDEQFF. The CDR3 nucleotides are TGTGCCAGCAGCCAAGATTTAAAGACTAGCGGGAGAGATGAGCAGTTCTTC.

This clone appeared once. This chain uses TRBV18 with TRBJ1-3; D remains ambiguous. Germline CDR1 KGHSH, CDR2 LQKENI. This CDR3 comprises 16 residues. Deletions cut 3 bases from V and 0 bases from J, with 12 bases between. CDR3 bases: TGTGCCAGCTCACCTTCTTTAGAGACCTCTGGAAACACCATATATTTT. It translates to CASSPSLETSGNTIYF.

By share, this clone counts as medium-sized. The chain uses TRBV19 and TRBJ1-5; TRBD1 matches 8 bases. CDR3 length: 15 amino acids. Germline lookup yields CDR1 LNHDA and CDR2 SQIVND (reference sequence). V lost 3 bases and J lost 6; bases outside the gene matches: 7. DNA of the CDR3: TGTGCCAGTAGTATTTACGGACAGGGTAGTCAGCCCCAGCATTTT. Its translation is CASSIYGQGSQPQHF.

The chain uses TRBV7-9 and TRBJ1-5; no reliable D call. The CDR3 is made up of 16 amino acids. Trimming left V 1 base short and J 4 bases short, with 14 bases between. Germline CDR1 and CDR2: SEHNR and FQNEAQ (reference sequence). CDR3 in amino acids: CASSLVGSGGNQPQHF. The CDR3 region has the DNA TGTGCCAGCAGCTTAGTAGGGTCCGGCGGGAATCAGCCCCAGCATTTT.

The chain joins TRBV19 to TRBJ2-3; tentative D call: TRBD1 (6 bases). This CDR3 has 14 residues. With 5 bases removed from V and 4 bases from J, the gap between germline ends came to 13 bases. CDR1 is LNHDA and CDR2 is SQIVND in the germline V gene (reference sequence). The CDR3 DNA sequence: TGTGCCAGTAGTCAGTCCGAGGGGGCAGATACGCAGTATTTT. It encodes CASSQSEGADTQYF.

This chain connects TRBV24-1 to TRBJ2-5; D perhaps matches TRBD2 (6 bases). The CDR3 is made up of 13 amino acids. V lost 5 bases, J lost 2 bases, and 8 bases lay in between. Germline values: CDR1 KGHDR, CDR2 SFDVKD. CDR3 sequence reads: CATSVGGQETQYF. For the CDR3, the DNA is TGTGCCACCAGTGTAGGAGGGCAAGAGACCCAGTACTTC.

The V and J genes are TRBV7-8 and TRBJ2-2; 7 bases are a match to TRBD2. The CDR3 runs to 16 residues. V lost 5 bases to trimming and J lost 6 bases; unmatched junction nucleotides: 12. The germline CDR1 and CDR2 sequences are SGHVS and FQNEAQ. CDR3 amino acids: CASSKGLVSPAGELFF. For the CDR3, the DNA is TGTGCCAGCAGCAAAGGACTAGTCAGTCCCGCCGGGGAGCTGTTTTTT. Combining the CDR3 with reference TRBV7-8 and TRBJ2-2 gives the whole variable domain GAGVSQSPRYKVAKRGQDVALRCDPISGHVSLFWYQQALGQGPEFLTYFQNEAQLDKSGLPSDRFFAERPEGSVSTLKIQRTQQEDSAVYLCASSKGLVSPAGELFFGEGSRLTVL.

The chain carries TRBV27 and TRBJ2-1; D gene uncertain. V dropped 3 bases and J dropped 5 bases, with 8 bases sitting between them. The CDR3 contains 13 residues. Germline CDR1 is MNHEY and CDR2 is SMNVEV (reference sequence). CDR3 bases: TGTGCCAGCAGTTTTAGTCCCAACAATGAGCAGTTCTTC. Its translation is CASSFSPNNEQFF.

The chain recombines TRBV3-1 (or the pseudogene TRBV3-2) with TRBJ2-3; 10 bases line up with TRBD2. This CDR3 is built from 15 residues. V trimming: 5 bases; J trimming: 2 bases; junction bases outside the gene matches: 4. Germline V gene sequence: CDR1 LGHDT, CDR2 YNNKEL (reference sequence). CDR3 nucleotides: TGTGCCAGCAGCGTAGCGGGGGGCCTCACAGATACGCAGTATTTT. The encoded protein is CASSVAGGLTDTQYF.

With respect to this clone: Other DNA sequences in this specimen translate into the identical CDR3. CDR3 sequence (DNA): TGTGCCAGCAGTTTAGTAGCGGGGATTTACAATGAGCAGTTCTTC. It is translated as CASSLVAGIYNEQFF. The V gene is TRBV27, the J gene TRBJ2-1; TRBD2 aligns across 8 bases. CDR3 length: 15 amino acids. J lost 4 bases, V lost 2 bases, and 4 bases had no gene match. Germline V gene lookup returns CDR1 MNHEY and CDR2 SMNVEV (reference sequence).

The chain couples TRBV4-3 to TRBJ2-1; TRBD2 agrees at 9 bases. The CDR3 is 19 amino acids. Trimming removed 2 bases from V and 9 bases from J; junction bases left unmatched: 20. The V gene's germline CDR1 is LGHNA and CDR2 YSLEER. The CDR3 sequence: CASSQKRRTSDARYGEQFF. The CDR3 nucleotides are TGCGCCAGCAGCCAAAAAAGGCGGACTAGCGATGCCCGATACGGTGAGCAGTTCTTC.

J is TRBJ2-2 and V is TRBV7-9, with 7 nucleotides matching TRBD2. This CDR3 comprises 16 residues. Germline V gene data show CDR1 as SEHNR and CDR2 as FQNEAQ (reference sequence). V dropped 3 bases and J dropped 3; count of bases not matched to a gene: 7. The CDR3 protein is CASSFSREADTGELFF. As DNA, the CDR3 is TGTGCCAGCAGCTTCTCCCGGGAGGCGGACACCGGGGAGCTGTTTTTT.